This TCR beta chain was observed in a study of identical twins. Notes on the study in general: Beta clonotypes that were abundant in cord blood contained fewer insertions, a pattern absent from memory repertoires. Models underestimated out-of-frame TCR alpha sharing in monozygotic twins.

The cDNA had a unique molecular identifier and a template-switch universal primer site. TCRdb reprocessed the 5' RACE reads with MiXCR, giving one entry per CDR3 protein. The table includes roughly 280,000 distinct CDR3 sequences, roughly 10% detected once. All donors were healthy, and all were Caucasian. This clonotype was recorded many times. Its antigen is currently unknown. The J segment lost 3 bases and the V segment lost 0 bases, leaving 4 bases of the junction unmatched. The CDR3 spans 15 residues. These records were also assigned to another study, of yellow fever vaccine responses in identical twins.

This sequence joins TRBV12-3 or TRBV12-4 and TRBJ2-5, with TRBD2 matching 7 bases. The sample taken for sequencing was CD8+ T cells sorted from blood. This TCR was sampled from a woman aged 18 to 35 in good health. The CDR3: CASSLAGLAEETQYF. In DNA, the CDR3 is TGTGCCAGCAGTTTAGCGGGGCTAGCGGAAGAGACCCAGTACTTC.